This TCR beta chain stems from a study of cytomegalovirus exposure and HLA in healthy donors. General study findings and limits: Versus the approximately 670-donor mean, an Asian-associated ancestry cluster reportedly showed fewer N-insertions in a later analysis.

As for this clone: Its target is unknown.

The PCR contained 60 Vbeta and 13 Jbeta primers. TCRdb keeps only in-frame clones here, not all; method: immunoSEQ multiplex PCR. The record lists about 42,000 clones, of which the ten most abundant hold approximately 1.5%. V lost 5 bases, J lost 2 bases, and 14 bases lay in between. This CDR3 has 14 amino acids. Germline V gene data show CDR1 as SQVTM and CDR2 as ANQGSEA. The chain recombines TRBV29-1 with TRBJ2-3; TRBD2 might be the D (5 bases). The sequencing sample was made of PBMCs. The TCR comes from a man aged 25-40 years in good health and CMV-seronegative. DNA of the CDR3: TGCAGCGTTACCTCAGAGGGCGTCACAGATACGCAGTATTTT. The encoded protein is CSVTSEGVTDTQYF.